Below, 32 T cell receptor beta chains from the same sample are listed, as sequenced in a study of CD8 T cells in ankylosing spondylitis. MiXCR, applied by TCRdb to the 5' RACE reads, yields one record per CDR3 protein. The data show 750,000 to 850,000 distinct CDR3 sequences, 10% to 15% seen once. Their antigen targets remain unknown. Study results and limitations: In ankylosing spondylitis blood, a motif of roughly 8 highly homologous TCR beta variants appeared characteristic.

The source material was blood, either unsorted or a sorted T cell fraction (not recorded which). These receptor sequences come from a male donor with ankylosing spondylitis.

The rearrangement joins TRBV6-8 to TRBJ1-1; the D is unclear. V gave up 2 bases and J gave up 4 bases, with 29 bases separating them. Germline V CDR1 and CDR2: MNHGY, SAAAGT. The length of the CDR3 is 20 residues. CDR3 sequence reads: CASSYSFGRPNGLVITEAFF. The CDR3 region has the DNA TGTGCCAGCAGTTACAGCTTTGGCAGGCCTAACGGACTGGTAATCACTGAAGCTTTCTTT.

This clonotype was observed a handful of times. The chain combines TRBV3-1 with TRBJ1-4, with D hard to call. V lost 2 bases, J lost 5 bases, and 6 bases lay in between. Germline CDR1 LGHDT, CDR2 YNNKEL (reference sequence). CDR3 length: 13 amino acids. DNA of the CDR3: TGTGCCAGCAGCCAAAATCGGAATGAAAAACTGTTTTTT. Translation gives CASSQNRNEKLFF.

The J gene is TRBJ2-7, the V gene TRBV20-1; 7 positions agree with TRBD2. Trimming removed 5 bases from V and 0 bases from J; junction bases left unmatched: 4. The CDR3 contains 13 residues. The V gene's germline CDR1 is DFQATT and CDR2 SNEGSKA (reference sequence). The CDR3 loop reads CSASRDYSYEQYF. CDR3 nucleotides: TGCAGTGCTTCCCGGGACTACTCCTACGAGCAGTACTTC.

This chain joins TRBV4-2 and TRBJ2-5, with D possibly matching TRBD2 (5 bases). In germline, CDR1 is LGHNA, CDR2 YNFKEQ. CDR3 length equals 14 residues. The ends were cut back, 2 bases at V and 1 base at J, with 8 bases in the middle. CDR3: CASSQQAAQETQYF. In DNA, the CDR3 is TGTGCCAGCAGCCAACAAGCGGCCCAAGAGACCCAGTACTTC.

This clonotype appeared a few times. The chain has TRBV10-3 and TRBJ1-2; 7 nucleotides agree with TRBD1. CDR1 and CDR2 (germline): ENHRY, SYGVKD. The CDR3 totals 15 residues. The ends lost 4 bases at V and 2 bases at J; junction bases unmatched: 7. DNA of the CDR3: TGTGCCATCAGTGCACCGGGACAGAAGAACTATGGCTACACCTTC. As protein: CAISAPGQKNYGYTF.

The chain recombines TRBV24-1 with TRBJ2-7; a possible D gene is TRBD2 (5 bases). Germline V gene lookup returns CDR1 KGHDR and CDR2 SFDVKD. Trimming cost V 0 bases and J 3 bases, with 5 bases left between them. The length of the CDR3 is 13 residues. The chain's CDR3 is CATSDLRGYEQYF. CDR3 in DNA: TGTGCCACCAGTGATTTGCGGGGCTACGAGCAGTACTTC.

V usage is TRBV20-1 and J usage is TRBJ2-1; no firm D call. Trimming took 6 bases from V and 2 from J, leaving 8 bases between them. The CDR3 runs 12 residues. Per the germline V gene, CDR1 is DFQATT and CDR2 is SNEGSKA (reference sequence). This CDR3 is CSASDPYNEQFF. CDR3 nucleotide sequence: TGCAGTGCATCGGACCCCTACAATGAGCAGTTCTTC.

This clonotype has a handful of counts. V gene TRBV6-1 combines with J gene TRBJ2-3; 8 bases map to TRBD1. Trimming cost V 5 bases and J 1 base; bases outside gene matches: 8. Germline CDR1 and CDR2: MNHNS and SASEGT. This CDR3 contains 16 residues. CDR3 sequence (DNA): TGTGCCAGCAGTCCCAGCCCGGGACAGGGCACAGATACGCAGTATTTT. Translation gives CASSPSPGQGTDTQYF.

This clonotype was found a few times. Germline and junction disagree at one end, which may indicate a read error. This chain joins TRBV20-1 and TRBJ2-2; 10 bases line up with TRBD2. This CDR3 has 13 amino acids. The germline gives CDR1 DFQATT, CDR2 SNEGSKA (reference sequence). CDR3 protein: CRVILAGAGELFF. The DNA for the CDR3 is TGCAGGGTCATTCTAGCGGGAGCCGGTGAGCTGTTTTTT.

This clonotype was counted at least ten times. The gene calls are TRBV20-1 and TRBJ2-3; possibly TRBD2 for D (5 bases). The CDR3 covers 14 residues. With 6 bases removed from V and 0 bases from J, the gap between germline ends came to 13 bases. Germline CDR1 is DFQATT and CDR2 is SNEGSKA (reference sequence). The CDR3 is CSAAGFPSTDTQYF. DNA of the CDR3: TGCAGTGCCGCGGGCTTCCCTAGCACAGATACGCAGTATTTT.

This clonotype was picked up a small number of times. The V and J genes are TRBV5-1 and TRBJ2-7; D gene ambiguous. The germline gives CDR1 SGHRS, CDR2 YFSETQ. V shed 0 bases and J shed 2 bases, with 9 bases lying between them. The CDR3 extends over 14 amino acids. CDR3 sequence reads: CASSLAGSPYEQYF. DNA of the CDR3: TGCGCCAGCAGCTTGGCCGGCAGCCCCTACGAGCAGTACTTC.

In its sample, this clonotype was seen many times. The chain joins TRBV6-2 or TRBV6-3 to TRBJ2-1; TRBD1 agrees at 8 bases. V shed 6 bases and J 10 bases; nucleotides not matched to a gene: 11. This CDR3 is 14 amino acids long. Germline values: CDR1 MNHEY, CDR2 SVGEGT. CDR3 bases: TGTGCCAGCAGCCTAGGGGGGACAGGCAGAGAGCAGTTCTTC. It specifies CASSLGGTGREQFF.

This clonotype was recorded a few times. The rearrangement uses TRBV27 and TRBJ1-6; D remains ambiguous. The CDR3 runs 13 residues. In germline, CDR1 is MNHEY, CDR2 SMNVEV (reference sequence). The V and J ends lost 3 bases and 10 bases respectively, with 10 bases between them. Here the CDR3 reads CASSFGIDSPLHF. DNA for the CDR3: TGTGCCAGCAGTTTCGGGATCGACTCACCCCTCCACTTT.

This rearrangement joins TRBV30 to TRBJ2-7; 11 bases are shared with TRBD1. Trimming removed 0 bases from V and 2 bases from J; junction bases left unmatched: 3. CDR1 GTSNPN and CDR2 SVGIG come from the germline V gene (reference sequence). CDR3 length equals 15 residues. CDR3 coding DNA: TGTGCCTGGAGTGTAGGGGGACAGGGGGCCTACGAGCAGTACTTC. Amino acid sequence: CAWSVGGQGAYEQYF.

This clonotype was detected a few times. V is TRBV5-1 and J is TRBJ1-2; TRBD1 matches at 8 bases. The trim removed 4 bases at V and 7 bases at J, leaving 9 bases unmatched. Germline V CDR1 and CDR2: SGHRS, YFSETQ. The CDR3 is 14 amino acids. This CDR3 reads CASSQDRARLGYTF. The DNA of the CDR3 is TGCGCCAGCAGCCAGGACAGGGCTCGCCTTGGCTACACCTTC.

This clonotype appeared a few times. The chain is built from TRBV20-1 and TRBJ2-4; D ambiguous. The CDR3 has 12 residues. The ends were cut back, 5 bases at V and 4 bases at J, with 9 bases in the middle. The germline gives CDR1 DFQATT, CDR2 SNEGSKA (reference sequence). This CDR3 is CSAWIPKNIQYF. The CDR3 DNA reads as TGCAGTGCTTGGATTCCGAAAAACATTCAGTACTTC.

Worth noting for this clonotype: It is likely a read error, because the conserved phenylalanine at the end of the CDR3 is missing. V usage is TRBV6-5 and J usage is TRBJ2-1; D unclear. CDR1 and CDR2 from the germline V gene are MNHEY and SVGAGI. Trimming removed 2 bases from V and 4 bases from J, with 6 bases in between. This CDR3 is built from 13 residues. CDR3: CASSYNRYNEQFL. CDR3 DNA: TGTGCCAGCAGTTACAACAGATACAATGAGCAGTTCTTA.

The chain recombines TRBV20-1 with TRBJ1-1, with 7 bases lining up with TRBD1. The germline CDR1 and CDR2 sequences are DFQATT and SNEGSKA (reference sequence). The CDR3 sequence is 12 residues long. The J segment lost 6 bases and the V segment lost 6 bases, leaving 7 bases of the junction unmatched. The CDR3 sequence: CSAQGVLPEAFF. As DNA, the CDR3 is TGCAGTGCCCAGGGGGTTCTGCCTGAAGCTTTCTTT.

A few counts support this clonotype. V gene TRBV7-2 combines with J gene TRBJ2-1; 8 nucleotides agree with TRBD2. V trimming: 0 bases; J trimming: 9 bases; junction bases outside the gene matches: 7. CDR3 length: 15 amino acids. Germline V lookup: CDR1 SGHTA, CDR2 FQGNSA. For the CDR3, the DNA is TGTGCCAGCAGCTTAGCGTCGGGGGGGCCTGGTGAGCAGTTCTTC. Residues: CASSLASGGPGEQFF.

The rearrangement links TRBV20-1 to TRBJ2-3; tentative D call: TRBD2 (5 bases). CDR3 length equals 13 residues. Germline V gives CDR1 DFQATT, CDR2 SNEGSKA (reference sequence). The CDR3 loop is CSARPRVTDTQYF. The CDR3 nucleotides are TGCAGCGCAAGGCCGAGGGTGACAGATACGCAGTATTTT.

The V call is TRBV5-6, the J call TRBJ2-2, with D tentatively TRBD2 (6 bases). The V end lost 2 bases, the J end lost 3 bases, and 14 bases lay between the germline ends. Per the germline V gene, CDR1 is SGHDT and CDR2 is YYEEEE. The CDR3 consists of 16 residues. The CDR3 loop reads CASSFPLAADTGELFF. The CDR3 coding sequence is TGTGCCAGCAGCTTTCCCTTAGCGGCGGACACCGGGGAGCTGTTTTTT.

In this sample, this clonotype turned up a few times. V is TRBV6-1 and J is TRBJ1-6, with D possibly TRBD1 on 6 matching bases. CDR3 size: 14 residues. The germline V gene has CDR1 MNHNS and CDR2 SASEGT. The V end lost 6 bases, the J end lost 9 bases, and 15 bases lay between the germline ends. CDR3: CASRRRQEPSPLHF. The CDR3 region has the DNA TGTGCCAGCAGGAGACGACAGGAACCTTCACCCCTCCACTTT.

The chain carries TRBV11-2 and TRBJ2-7, with D hard to call. The germline gives CDR1 SGHAT, CDR2 FQNNGV. The CDR3 totals 15 residues. V lost 1 base to trimming and J lost 6 bases, with 16 bases between them. CDR3 bases: TGTGCCAGCAGCTTAGCCGGTACACGAGAAGGCGAGCAGTACTTC. It codes for CASSLAGTREGEQYF. The whole variable domain, remainder taken from reference TRBV11-2 and TRBJ2-7, is EAGVAQSPRYKIIEKRQSVAFWCNPISGHATLYWYQQILGQGPKLLIQFQNNGVVDDSQLPKDRFSAERLKGVDSTLKIQPAKLEDSAVYLCASSLAGTREGEQYFGPGTRLTVT.

The V gene is TRBV29-1, the J gene TRBJ2-3; D might be TRBD2 (5 bases). The length of the CDR3 is 14 residues. V lost 4 bases and J 1 base, leaving 12 bases between the germline ends. CDR1 and CDR2 from the germline V gene are SQVTM and ANQGSEA. CDR3 bases: TGCAGCGTTGGGACTCCGTGGCGCACAGATACGCAGTATTTT. It is translated as CSVGTPWRTDTQYF.

This rearrangement joins TRBV20-1 to TRBJ2-3; the match to TRBD2 covers 8 bases. The CDR3 is 18 residues long. CDR1 and CDR2 from the germline V gene are DFQATT and SNEGSKA (reference sequence). Losses at the gene ends were 1 base for V and 0 bases for J; bases not matched to a gene: 12. The CDR3 loop reads CSARVTRAGAMSTDTQYF. In DNA, the CDR3 is TGCAGTGCTAGAGTAACTAGAGCGGGAGCGATGAGCACAGATACGCAGTATTTT.

The rearrangement links TRBV7-8 to TRBJ1-4; D might be TRBD1 (6 bases). The CDR3 totals 15 residues. Deletions cut 3 bases from V and 4 bases from J, with 12 bases between. CDR1 and CDR2 (germline): SGHVS, FQNEAQ. CDR3 region: CASSFAGTNNEKLFF. CDR3 sequence (DNA): TGTGCCAGCAGCTTTGCCGGGACAAATAATGAAAAACTGTTTTTT.

This clonotype has a count of ten or more. V and J are TRBV5-1 and TRBJ1-5; no clear D gene. This CDR3 contains 15 residues. V was shortened by 3 bases and J by 4 bases, with 14 bases between the two germline ends. Germline loops: CDR1 SGHRS, CDR2 YFSETQ. The CDR3 DNA follows: TGCGCCAGCAGCTCGTTGGGAGCAGCTAATCAGCCCCAGCATTTT. It encodes CASSSLGAANQPQHF.

This clonotype was recorded a few times. Compared with germline, one end of the junction differs, possibly owing to a read error. The V and J genes are TRBV2 and TRBJ1-1, with D possibly matching TRBD1 (5 bases). CDR3 size: 11 residues. Germline V gene data show CDR1 as SNHLY and CDR2 as FYNNEI. In nucleotides, the CDR3 is TGTGCCAGCAGTGCGGGGGGGAAGGGAGACTTT. Its translation is CASSAGGKGDF. The variable domain in full, completed from reference TRBV2 and TRBJ1-1, reads EPEVTQTPSHQVTQMGQEVILRCVPISNHLYFYWYRQILGQKVEFLVSFYNNEISEKSEIFDDQFSVERPDGSNFTLKIRSTKLEDSAMYFCASSAGGKGDFGQGTRLTVV.

This clonotype was counted ten times or more. V and J are TRBV18 and TRBJ2-1; D possibly corresponds to TRBD1 (5 bases). The V end was cut by 6 bases, the J end by 9 bases, with 12 bases between. Germline V lookup: CDR1 KGHSH, CDR2 LQKENI. The CDR3 sequence is 12 residues long. The CDR3 sequence: CASSLGVVEQFF. The CDR3 coding sequence is TGTGCCAGCTCCCTAGGGGTGGTTGAGCAGTTCTTC. The full variable domain, its missing parts supplied by reference TRBV18 and TRBJ2-1, is NAGVMQNPRHLVRRRGQEARLRCSPMKGHSHVYWYRQLPEEGLKFMVYLQKENIIDESGMPKERFSAEFPKEGPSILRIQQVVRGDSAAYFCASSLGVVEQFFGPGTRLTVL.

V is TRBV18 and J is TRBJ2-1; either TRBD1 or TRBD2 may fit D (5 bases each). Trimming left V 0 bases short and J 0 bases short, with 12 bases between. The CDR3 runs to 17 residues. Per germline, CDR1 KGHSH and CDR2 LQKENI. The DNA for the CDR3 is TGTGCCAGCTCACCACCGGGACCTGGGAGCTCCTACAATGAGCAGTTCTTC. It yields the protein CASSPPGPGSSYNEQFF.

This chain links TRBV28 with TRBJ2-7; tentative D call: TRBD1 (6 bases). The CDR3 extends over 14 amino acids. V was trimmed by 9 bases and J by 5 bases, leaving 20 bases between them. Germline loops: CDR1 MDHEN, CDR2 SYDVKM. The CDR3 protein is CASSGSAGENEQYF. CDR3 DNA sequence: TGTGCCAGTTCGGGGTCGGCAGGGGAAAACGAGCAGTACTTC.

This clonotype has more than one count but fewer than ten. The rearrangement links TRBV10-3 to TRBJ1-2; 9 bases map to TRBD1. Germline CDR1 and CDR2: ENHRY and SYGVKD. V lost 7 bases to trimming and J lost 5 bases; unmatched junction nucleotides: 11. The CDR3 consists of 15 residues. This chain's CDR3 is CAITGKTGGDYGYTF. CDR3 DNA: TGTGCCATCACCGGGAAGACAGGGGGAGATTATGGCTACACCTTC.